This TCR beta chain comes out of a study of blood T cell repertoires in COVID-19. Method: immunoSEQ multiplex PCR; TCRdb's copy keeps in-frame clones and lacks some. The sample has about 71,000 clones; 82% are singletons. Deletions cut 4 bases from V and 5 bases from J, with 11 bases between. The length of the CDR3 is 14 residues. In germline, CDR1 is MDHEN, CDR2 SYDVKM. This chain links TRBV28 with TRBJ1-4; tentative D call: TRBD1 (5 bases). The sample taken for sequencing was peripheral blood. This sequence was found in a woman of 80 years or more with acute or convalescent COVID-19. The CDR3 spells CASSSGAVNEKLFF. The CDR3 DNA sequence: TGTGCCAGCAGTTCTGGGGCGGTGAATGAAAAACTGTTTTTT. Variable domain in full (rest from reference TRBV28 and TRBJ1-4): DVKVTQSSRYLVKRTGEKVFLECVQDMDHENMFWYRQDPGLGLRLIYFSYDVKMKEKGDIPEGYSVSREKKERFSLILESASTNQTSMYLCASSSGAVNEKLFFGSGTQLSVL.